Listed below are T cell receptor beta chains from one sample, sequenced in a study of cytomegalovirus exposure and HLA in healthy donors. Measured with immunoSEQ multiplex PCR; TCRdb has only the in-frame clones, and not every one. This table has approximately 120,000 clones, around 72% appearing once. What was sequenced was PBMCs. These receptors came from a man in his thirties or forties in good health and CMV-seronegative. CDR3s include the opening cysteine and the closing phenylalanine or tryptophan. The D gene is left open where the match is weak. Only some rows state a clone size, as once, few, many or a class for expanded clones.

d_call cdr3_length j_call clone_size v_call cdr3_nt cdr3_aa
TRBD2 16 TRBJ2-3 NA TRBV4-2 TGTGCCAGCAGCCTCGGGGGACTAGCGGCGGCGGATACGCAGTATTTT CASSLGGLAAADTQYF
TRBD1 16 TRBJ1-1 NA TRBV18 TGTGCCAGCTCACCGCGCACAGGGGACGGGAACACTGAAGCTTTCTTT CASSPRTGDGNTEAFF
TRBD1 15 TRBJ1-1 few TRBV6-5 TGTGCCAGCAGTTACCAAAACAGGGGGGACACTGAAGCTTTCTTT CASSYQNRGDTEAFF
NA 12 TRBJ1-2 NA TRBV5-1 TGCGCCAGCAGCTTTGAGCAAAATGGCTACACCTTC CASSFEQNGYTF
NA 15 TRBJ2-7 once TRBV11-2 TGTGCCAGCAGCTTAGGTACTACAAGCTCCTACGAGCAGTACTTC CASSLGTTSSYEQYF
NA 14 TRBJ2-1 NA TRBV5-8 TGTGCCAGCAGCTCAGGACAGACCTACAATGAGCAGTTCTTC CASSSGQTYNEQFF
TRBD1 16 TRBJ2-1 NA TRBV5-1 TGCGCCAGCAGCTCGACAGGGTATTTCAAGGTCGATGAGCAGTTCTTC CASSSTGYFKVDEQFF
TRBD1 13 TRBJ1-1 NA TRBV19 TGTGCCAGTAGTCAAGGACAGGGGACTGAAGCTTTCTTT CASSQGQGTEAFF
NA 16 TRBJ2-2 NA TRBV18 TGTGCCAGCTCACCTTATGACAGTTCGAACACCGGGGAGCTGTTTTTT CASSPYDSSNTGELFF
NA 14 TRBJ2-1 NA TRBV7-9 TGTGCCAGCTGCGGGACAGCCCTCTACAATGAGCAGTTCTTC CASCGTALYNEQFF
TRBD1 15 TRBJ2-5 NA TRBV18 TGTGCCAGCTCACCTCAACAGGGGGAAGAAGAGACCCAGTACTTC CASSPQQGEEETQYF
TRBD2 16 TRBJ2-1 NA TRBV6-1 TGTGCCAGCAGTGACCCCGGACTAGCGGTCTACAATGAGCAGTTCTTC CASSDPGLAVYNEQFF
TRBD1 16 TRBJ1-1 NA TRBV4-1 TGCGCCAGCAGCCAAGATAGGACAGGGCGGGGGACTGAAGCTTTCTTT CASSQDRTGRGTEAFF
TRBD1 17 TRBJ1-2 few TRBV9 TGTGCCAGCAGCGTTCATGACAGGGACGTGACTAACTATGGCTACACCTTC CASSVHDRDVTNYGYTF
NA 16 TRBJ2-1 NA TRBV19 TGTGCCAGTAGTGGCCCACTGCAGGGTCCCTACAATGAGCAGTTCTTC CASSGPLQGPYNEQFF
NA 14 TRBJ2-7 NA TRBV7-3 TGTGCCAGCAGCTTAATCGGAGGGGGCGGCGAGCAGTACTTC CASSLIGGGGEQYF
NA 14 TRBJ1-2 NA TRBV25-1 TGTGCCAGCAGTGAATACGGGGATACCTATGGCTACACCTTC CASSEYGDTYGYTF
NA 15 TRBJ1-4 few TRBV28 TGTGCCAGCAGTGCCACGACAGGCCGTAATGAAAAACTGTTTTTT CASSATTGRNEKLFF
TRBD2 16 TRBJ2-5 NA TRBV5-1 TGCGCCAGCAGCTTGGGCACAGCGGGGGGGTCGGAGACCCAGTACTTC CASSLGTAGGSETQYF
NA 17 TRBJ2-2 NA TRBV28 TGTGCCAGCAGTTTTCTCGTGGGGCGGGGTCGAACCGGGGAGCTGTTTTTT CASSFLVGRGRTGELFF
NA 13 TRBJ1-5 NA TRBV28 TGTGCCAGCAGTTTGTGGGCTGGTGAGCCCCAGCATTTT CASSLWAGEPQHF
NA 12 TRBJ1-1 NA TRBV7-9 TGTGCCAGCAGCTTAGTGCAGGGTAGAGCTTTCTTT CASSLVQGRAFF
NA 13 TRBJ1-2 NA TRBV6-6 TGTGCCAGCAGTTATTCGAGGGTTAGTGGCTACACCTTC CASSYSRVSGYTF
TRBD1 14 TRBJ1-1 once TRBV6-5 TGTGCCAGCACTCCACAGGGGTGGGACACTGAAGCTTTCTTT CASTPQGWDTEAFF
NA 13 TRBJ2-1 NA TRBV27 TGTGCCAGCAGTTTATCGAGGTGGAATGAGCAGTTCTTC CASSLSRWNEQFF
TRBD2 18 TRBJ2-1 NA TRBV5-5 TGTGCCAGCAGCTTGGTGCTAGCGGGGGATTTACGACACAATGAGCAGTTCTTC CASSLVLAGDLRHNEQFF
TRBD1 16 TRBJ1-1 NA TRBV2 TGTGCCAGCAGTGAAGCTACAGGGGCCTTGAACACTGAAGCTTTCTTT CASSEATGALNTEAFF
NA 15 TRBJ2-3 NA TRBV19 TGTGCCAGTAGGGTCGAACGGGGAAGCACAGATACGCAGTATTTT CASRVERGSTDTQYF
NA 15 TRBJ2-3 NA TRBV2 TGTGCCAGCAGTGAAAGGAGAATCAGCACAGATACGCAGTATTTT CASSERRISTDTQYF
TRBD2 15 TRBJ2-3 NA TRBV11-2 TGTGCCAGCAGCTTCAACGGGGGGGGGACAGATACGCAGTATTTT CASSFNGGGTDTQYF
NA 12 TRBJ1-1 NA TRBV6-1 TGTGCCAGCAGTACGACCGGGAGTGAAGCTTTCTTT CASSTTGSEAFF